This TCR beta chain derives from a study of blood T cell repertoires in COVID-19. Study-wide background: Material from acute and convalescent COVID-19 was sourced from the United States, Italy and Spain. The cDNA or gDNA used as material had been derived from T cells, B-cell-depleted T cells, or PBMCs.

Trimming stripped 6 bases from V and 8 bases from J, with 26 bases between. The CDR3 runs to 16 residues. From germline, CDR1 is SGHRS and CDR2 YFSETQ. As originally analysed: Cell counts per sample came from amplifying reference gene primers. Data came from immunoSEQ multiplex PCR; TCRdb stores just in-frame clones and leaves some out. V, J and clone size derive from that table, while D and trimming were established from the DNA sequence. The sample carries nearly 95,000 clones, roughly 85% recorded once. The receptor was isolated from a human donor in a cohort sampled during active COVID-19. The V call is TRBV5-1, the J call TRBJ1-2; TRBD1 might be the D (6 bases). Sequenced sample: peripheral blood. The CDR3 region has the DNA TGCGCCAGCAACGTTCAAACAGGGTTTTCAAATGGAGGCTACACCTTC. Translation: CASNVQTGFSNGGYTF.